This TCR beta chain was sequenced during a study of CD8 T cell repertoires and HIV-1 epitope variants. Study-wide context: Controls were a CMV, EBV and flu pool, Ebola AY9, and no peptide. 1M T cells were kept uncultured as a baseline. Autologous T cell-negative cells served as antigen-presenting cells in equal numbers.

TCR beta CDR3 was sequenced at survey depth on immunoSEQ. Clones were sequenced by immunoSEQ multiplex PCR, and TCRdb holds only the in-frame ones, with some missing. The table shows over 90,000 clones, with roughly four fifths occurring only once. This CDR3 comprises 12 residues. Germline V gene sequence: CDR1 MNHEY, CDR2 SVGAGI. Trimming left V 6 bases short and J 7 bases short, with 9 bases between. The receptor was derived from a male donor with HIV. The sequencing sample was made of uncultured baseline CD8+ T cells from peripheral blood mononuclear cells (PBMCs). The V gene is TRBV6-5, the J gene TRBJ1-4; a weak D match, TRBD1 (6 bases). CDR3 bases: TGTGCCAGCAGCCAGGGGACTGAAAAACTGTTTTTT. Protein product: CASSQGTEKLFF.